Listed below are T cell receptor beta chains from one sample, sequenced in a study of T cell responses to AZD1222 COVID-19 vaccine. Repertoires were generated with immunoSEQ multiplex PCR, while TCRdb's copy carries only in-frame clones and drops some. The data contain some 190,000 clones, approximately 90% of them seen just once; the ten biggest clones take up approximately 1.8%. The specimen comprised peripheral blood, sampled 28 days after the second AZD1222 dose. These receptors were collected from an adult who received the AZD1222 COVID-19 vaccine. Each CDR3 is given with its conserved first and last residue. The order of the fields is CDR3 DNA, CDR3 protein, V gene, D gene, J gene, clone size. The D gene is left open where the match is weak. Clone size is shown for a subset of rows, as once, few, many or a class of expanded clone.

DNA: TGTGCCAGCAGCTTAGGAGGCCGCCAAGAGACCCAGTACTTC; CDR3: CASSLGGRQETQYF; V: TRBV7-8; D: .; J: TRBJ2-5; size: .
DNA: TGCGCCAGCAGCCCCTCCAGGGGGAACTATGGCTACACCTTC; CDR3: CASSPSRGNYGYTF; V: TRBV5-1; D: TRBD1; J: TRBJ1-2; size: .
DNA: TGTGCCAGCTCAAGTGCTACGGGACCCAATGAGCAGTTCTTC; CDR3: CASSSATGPNEQFF; V: TRBV18; D: .; J: TRBJ2-1; size: .
DNA: TGTGCCAGCAGCACCGGGGTCACCTACGAGCAGTACTTC; CDR3: CASSTGVTYEQYF; V: TRBV14; D: .; J: TRBJ2-7; size: .
DNA: TGTGCCAGTAGTATTGGCCCAGGGGGCAACTATGGCTACACCTTC; CDR3: CASSIGPGGNYGYTF; V: TRBV19; D: TRBD1; J: TRBJ1-2; size: .
DNA: TGTGCCAGCAGCGGATTACAGGGGGCTGGAAACACCATATATTTT; CDR3: CASSGLQGAGNTIYF; V: TRBV9; D: TRBD1; J: TRBJ1-3; size: .
DNA: TGCGCCAGCAGCTTCCCCCAAGGAGAGACCCAGTACTTC; CDR3: CASSFPQGETQYF; V: TRBV5-1; D: .; J: TRBJ2-5; size: .
DNA: TGTGCCAGCAGCTTAGTACAAGGGCCGAGGGTTGAGCAGTTCTTC; CDR3: CASSLVQGPRVEQFF; V: TRBV11-1; D: .; J: TRBJ2-1; size: .
DNA: TGTGCCAGTAGTCCCTGGGAGGGGTACAATGAGCAGTTCTTC; CDR3: CASSPWEGYNEQFF; V: TRBV19; D: TRBD2; J: TRBJ2-1; size: .
DNA: TGTGCCAGCAGTTTAACTCTTCAACCAGATACGCAGTATTTT; CDR3: CASSLTLQPDTQYF; V: TRBV27; D: .; J: TRBJ2-3; size: .
DNA: TGTGCCACCACCCCAGGGTGGGGAAATAGCAATCAGCCCCAGCATTTT; CDR3: CATTPGWGNSNQPQHF; V: TRBV15; D: .; J: TRBJ1-5; size: .
DNA: TGTGCCAGCATCAACCGGGACAAGGGATACGAGCAGTACTTC; CDR3: CASINRDKGYEQYF; V: TRBV2; D: .; J: TRBJ2-7; size: .
DNA: TGCGCCAGCAGCTTGGCAGTAGCGGGGGTTGATACGCAGTATTTT; CDR3: CASSLAVAGVDTQYF; V: TRBV5-1; D: TRBD2; J: TRBJ2-3; size: .
DNA: TGTGCCAGCTCACCAACAGGGCCGCCGAACACTGAAGCTTTCTTT; CDR3: CASSPTGPPNTEAFF; V: TRBV18; D: .; J: TRBJ1-1; size: .
DNA: TGTGCCAGCAGCTCAAGGACAGGGAGGTTCCGCTCCGATATCTACGAGCAGTACTTC; CDR3: CASSSRTGRFRSDIYEQYF; V: TRBV5-4; D: TRBD1; J: TRBJ2-7; size: .
DNA: TGTGCCAGTAGTATAGCAGAGGCAGGGAGAACCACCGGGGAGCTGTTTTTT; CDR3: CASSIAEAGRTTGELFF; V: TRBV19; D: .; J: TRBJ2-2; size: .
DNA: TGTGCCAGCAGTTACAGCCTGGGGGGCCGTTACGAGCAGTACTTC; CDR3: CASSYSLGGRYEQYF; V: TRBV6-5; D: .; J: TRBJ2-7; size: .
DNA: TGTGCCAGCTCACACGACAGGGGGAATTCACCCCTCCACTTT; CDR3: CASSHDRGNSPLHF; V: TRBV18; D: TRBD1; J: TRBJ1-6; size: .
DNA: TGTGCCAGCAGCCCATGGCGGAGCTATGGCTACACCTTC; CDR3: CASSPWRSYGYTF; V: TRBV7-2; D: .; J: TRBJ1-2; size: .
DNA: TGTGCCATCAGTGAGTTGGGCCAGGGCGATGGCTACACCTTC; CDR3: CAISELGQGDGYTF; V: TRBV10-3; D: .; J: TRBJ1-2; size: .
DNA: TGTGCCAGCAGCCTGGGACAGGACCCCAATGAGCAGTTCTTC; CDR3: CASSLGQDPNEQFF; V: TRBV11-3; D: TRBD1; J: TRBJ2-1; size: .
DNA: TGTGCCAGCAGCCGGGGGAATAGCGGGGGGAAATACAATGAGCAGTTCTTC; CDR3: CASSRGNSGGKYNEQFF; V: TRBV3-1/TRBV3-2; D: TRBD2; J: TRBJ2-1; size: .
DNA: TGTGCCAGCAGCCCCTCCGAGGGGCAGGGACCCAGAGAGACCCAGTACTTC; CDR3: CASSPSEGQGPRETQYF; V: TRBV7-2; D: .; J: TRBJ2-5; size: .
DNA: TGCGCCAGCAGCTTGGCAGGGGGCCACGAAAAACTGTTTTTT; CDR3: CASSLAGGHEKLFF; V: TRBV5-1; D: TRBD1; J: TRBJ1-4; size: .
DNA: TGTGCCAGCAGTTCAGGGGGCGCGGCCTACGAGCAGTACTTC; CDR3: CASSSGGAAYEQYF; V: TRBV3-1/TRBV3-2; D: TRBD1; J: TRBJ2-7; size: .
DNA: TGTGCCTGGGCTGGAAAAGACAGGGCGCTCAATCAGCCCCAGCATTTT; CDR3: CAWAGKDRALNQPQHF; V: TRBV30; D: TRBD1; J: TRBJ1-5; size: .
DNA: TGCGCCAGCAGCCCCGGATTCCGGGGACAGTTAGCCAAAAACATTCAGTACTTC; CDR3: CASSPGFRGQLAKNIQYF; V: TRBV4-1; D: TRBD1; J: TRBJ2-4; size: few
DNA: TGCAGCGTTAAGGGGGAGGCCTACGAGCAGTACTTC; CDR3: CSVKGEAYEQYF; V: TRBV29-1; D: .; J: TRBJ2-7; size: few
DNA: TGCAGCGTTACCCGTGAACTACAAAGTCGGGCCAACGTCCTGACTTTC; CDR3: CSVTRELQSRANVLTF; V: TRBV29-1; D: .; J: TRBJ2-6; size: .
DNA: TGCGCCAGCAGCCAGACAGGGAGCACTGAAGCTTTCTTT; CDR3: CASSQTGSTEAFF; V: TRBV5-1; D: TRBD1; J: TRBJ1-1; size: .
DNA: TGCGCCAGCAGCCAGCCGGGGCGGAGCCATGAGCAGTTCTTC; CDR3: CASSQPGRSHEQFF; V: TRBV4-1; D: .; J: TRBJ2-1; size: .
DNA: TGTGCCAGTAGACAGTCCAACTATGGCTACACCTTC; CDR3: CASRQSNYGYTF; V: TRBV2; D: .; J: TRBJ1-2; size: .
DNA: TGTGCCAGTACGGACAGTCTTAACTCTGGAAACACCATATATTTT; CDR3: CASTDSLNSGNTIYF; V: TRBV19; D: .; J: TRBJ1-3; size: .
DNA: TGTGCCAGCTCACCACCGGTTGGACTAGCGGGCTACGAGCAGTACTTC; CDR3: CASSPPVGLAGYEQYF; V: TRBV18; D: TRBD2; J: TRBJ2-7; size: .
DNA: TGTGCTAGCAGCGCCGACCCAGAAGCTGGAAACACCATATATTTT; CDR3: CASSADPEAGNTIYF; V: TRBV7-7; D: .; J: TRBJ1-3; size: .
DNA: TGTGCCAGCAGTCCGACTAGTTCCCCCATCTACGAGCAGTACTTC; CDR3: CASSPTSSPIYEQYF; V: TRBV6-5; D: .; J: TRBJ2-7; size: .
DNA: TGTGCCAGCAGCCGGACTGCAGTTCTTGGACTACAAGGGCAGTTCTTC; CDR3: CASSRTAVLGLQGQFF; V: TRBV27; D: .; J: TRBJ2-1; size: .
DNA: TGTGCCAGTAGTATGCGACAGAACACTGAAGCTTTCTTT; CDR3: CASSMRQNTEAFF; V: TRBV19; D: .; J: TRBJ1-1; size: .
DNA: TGTGCCACCAGTGATCCCTCGCGGGGGGGCCGGAACAATGAGCAGTTCTTC; CDR3: CATSDPSRGGRNNEQFF; V: TRBV24-1; D: TRBD2; J: TRBJ2-1; size: once
DNA: TGTGCCAGCAGCTTGGCAGGGGTCAATGGCTACACCTTC; CDR3: CASSLAGVNGYTF; V: TRBV5-4; D: .; J: TRBJ1-2; size: .
DNA: TGTGCCAGCCGAACCACCCACAGGGACACTAACTATGGCTACACCTTC; CDR3: CASRTTHRDTNYGYTF; V: TRBV19; D: .; J: TRBJ1-2; size: .
DNA: TGTGCCAGCAGTGCGTCGCAGGCCGGTCAGCCCCAGCATTTT; CDR3: CASSASQAGQPQHF; V: TRBV25-1; D: .; J: TRBJ1-5; size: once
DNA: TGTGCCAGCAGCCGAACTAGCGCTTACAATGAGCAGTTCTTC; CDR3: CASSRTSAYNEQFF; V: TRBV2; D: TRBD2; J: TRBJ2-1; size: .
DNA: TGTGCCAGCAGTTACTCAGGACGGAGAAACACTGAAGCTTTCTTT; CDR3: CASSYSGRRNTEAFF; V: TRBV6-5; D: .; J: TRBJ1-1; size: once
DNA: TGTGCCAGCAGCTCCCGGACAGGGAATGAGCAGTTCTTC; CDR3: CASSSRTGNEQFF; V: TRBV7-2; D: TRBD1; J: TRBJ2-1; size: .
DNA: TGTGCCAGCAGCTTAAAGGCAGCCGCTGGTGGTACGCAGTATTTT; CDR3: CASSLKAAAGGTQYF; V: TRBV7-3; D: .; J: TRBJ2-3; size: .
DNA: TGTGCCAGCAGTTTATCGGGCGGGGGAGGAGAGACCCAGTACTTC; CDR3: CASSLSGGGGETQYF; V: TRBV27; D: TRBD2; J: TRBJ2-5; size: once
DNA: TGTGCTAGTGGTTTCGAGAACTACGAGCAGTACTTC; CDR3: CASGFENYEQYF; V: TRBV12-5; D: .; J: TRBJ2-7; size: .
DNA: TGTGCCAGCAGTTTATCAGGGACAGGGTATTCACCCCTCCACTTT; CDR3: CASSLSGTGYSPLHF; V: TRBV27; D: TRBD1; J: TRBJ1-6; size: .
DNA: TGTGCCAGCTCACCGCTACAGGGGGCAGCTTTCTTT; CDR3: CASSPLQGAAFF; V: TRBV18; D: TRBD1; J: TRBJ1-1; size: .
DNA: TGTGCCAGCAGTGTCCGGGACAAGCCGAACAATGAGCAGTTCTTC; CDR3: CASSVRDKPNNEQFF; V: TRBV27; D: .; J: TRBJ2-1; size: once
DNA: TGTGCCTGGAGTGTTCCGCCAGTTCAAAAACTGTTTTTT; CDR3: CAWSVPPVQKLFF; V: TRBV30; D: .; J: TRBJ1-4; size: .
DNA: TGTGCCAGCACCAGGGCGAAGACCCAGTACTTC; CDR3: CASTRAKTQYF; V: TRBV7-9; D: .; J: TRBJ2-5; size: .
DNA: TGTGCCAGCAGGGGGGACAGGGGGGCAGGAGTAGATACGCAGTATTTT; CDR3: CASRGDRGAGVDTQYF; V: TRBV2; D: TRBD1; J: TRBJ2-3; size: few
DNA: TGTGCCAGCTCACCACTAGGACAGAAAAATCAGCCCCAGCATTTT; CDR3: CASSPLGQKNQPQHF; V: TRBV18; D: .; J: TRBJ1-5; size: .
DNA: TGTGCCAGCAGCACGCCGGGACAGGGGAGCTACGAGCAGTACTTC; CDR3: CASSTPGQGSYEQYF; V: TRBV11-1; D: TRBD1; J: TRBJ2-7; size: .
DNA: TGTGCCAGCAGTTTCAGACAGGGTTCGACCTATGGCTACACCTTC; CDR3: CASSFRQGSTYGYTF; V: TRBV27; D: TRBD1; J: TRBJ1-2; size: once
DNA: TGTGCCACCCTCAGTCGGGGGACTGAAGCTTTCTTT; CDR3: CATLSRGTEAFF; V: TRBV6-5; D: .; J: TRBJ1-1; size: .
DNA: TGTGCCAGCAGCTTAGGGAATCACTATGGCTACACCTTC; CDR3: CASSLGNHYGYTF; V: TRBV7-9; D: .; J: TRBJ1-2; size: .
DNA: TGTGCCAGCAGAACGGACAGGGGGACTGAAGCTTTCTTT; CDR3: CASRTDRGTEAFF; V: TRBV7-2; D: TRBD1; J: TRBJ1-1; size: .